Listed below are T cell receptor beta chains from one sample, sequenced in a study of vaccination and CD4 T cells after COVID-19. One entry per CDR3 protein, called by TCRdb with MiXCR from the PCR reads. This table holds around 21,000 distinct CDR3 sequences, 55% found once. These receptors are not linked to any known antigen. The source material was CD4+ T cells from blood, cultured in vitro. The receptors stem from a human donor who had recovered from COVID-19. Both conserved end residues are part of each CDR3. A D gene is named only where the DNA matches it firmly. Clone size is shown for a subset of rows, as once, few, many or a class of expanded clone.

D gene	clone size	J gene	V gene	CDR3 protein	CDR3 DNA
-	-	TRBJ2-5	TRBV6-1	CASSESGGRETQYF	TGTGCCAGCAGTGAATCTGGTGGGCGGGAGACCCAGTACTTC
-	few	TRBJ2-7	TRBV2	CASTGEPYEQYF	TGTGCCAGCACTGGAGAGCCGTACGAGCAGTACTTC
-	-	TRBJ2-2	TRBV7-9	CASSLSIIPTGELFF	TGTGCCAGCAGCTTATCCATAATTCCCACCGGGGAGCTGTTTTTT
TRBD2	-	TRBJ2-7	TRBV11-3	CASSSGGTRSYEQYF	TGTGCCAGCAGCTCGGGGGGGACTAGGTCCTACGAGCAGTACTTC
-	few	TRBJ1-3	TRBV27	CASSPIGGYSGNTIYF	TGTGCCAGCAGCCCCATTGGGGGGTACTCTGGAAACACCATATATTTT
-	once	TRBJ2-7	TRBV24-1	CATNASYEQYF	TGTGCCACCAATGCCTCCTACGAGCAGTACTTC
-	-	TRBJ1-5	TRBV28	CASSFVDQPQHF	TGTGCCAGCAGTTTTGTCGATCAGCCCCAGCATTTT
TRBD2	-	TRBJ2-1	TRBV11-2	CASSSLAGGSNEQFF	TGTGCCAGCAGCTCCCTAGCGGGAGGGAGTAATGAGCAGTTCTTC
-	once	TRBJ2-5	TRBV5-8	CASSLARTPGPGEETQYF	TGTGCCAGCAGCTTGGCGAGGACGCCCGGTCCGGGGGAAGAGACCCAGTACTTC
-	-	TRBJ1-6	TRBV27	CASSLSLRGISPLHF	TGTGCCAGCAGTTTATCGCTCCGGGGAATTTCACCCCTCCACTTT
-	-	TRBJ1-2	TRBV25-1	CASSVSEGMGYTF	TGTGCCAGCAGCGTCTCGGAGGGAATGGGCTACACCTTC
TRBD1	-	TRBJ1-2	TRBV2	CASSDLIVWDRGPPSYGYTF	TGTGCCAGCAGTGATTTAATTGTCTGGGACAGGGGGCCTCCTTCCTATGGCTACACCTTC
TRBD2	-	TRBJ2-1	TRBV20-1	CSATGLAGATEQFF	TGCAGTGCCACCGGACTAGCGGGGGCTACTGAGCAGTTCTTC
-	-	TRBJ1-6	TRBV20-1	CSARVSGSSYNSPLHF	TGCAGTGCTAGAGTGTCAGGGAGCTCCTATAATTCACCCCTCCACTTT
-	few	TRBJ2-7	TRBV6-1	CASRPSAAYEQYF	TGTGCCAGCAGGCCTAGCGCTGCCTACGAGCAGTACTTC
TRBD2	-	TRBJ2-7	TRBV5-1	CASSLEGSGNNEQYF	TGCGCCAGCAGCTTGGAGGGTAGCGGGAATAACGAGCAGTACTTC
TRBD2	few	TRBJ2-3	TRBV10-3	CAIRAGLAGETDTQYF	TGTGCCATCAGGGCAGGACTAGCGGGAGAGACAGATACGCAGTATTTT
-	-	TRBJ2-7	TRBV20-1	CSASRAAGTYEQYF	TGCAGTGCTAGTAGAGCTGCGGGAACCTACGAGCAGTACTTC
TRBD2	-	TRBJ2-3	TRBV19	CASSRRLTRLAGPPDTQYF	TGTGCCAGTAGTAGACGCCTAACCCGCCTAGCGGGTCCGCCAGATACGCAGTATTTT
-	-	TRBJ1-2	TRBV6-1	CASSTLSASNYGYTF	TGTGCCAGCAGTACCCTGTCGGCGTCTAACTATGGCTACACCTTC
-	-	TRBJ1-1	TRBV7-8	CASSSRPGSTEAFF	TGTGCCAGCAGTTCGAGACCGGGTAGCACTGAAGCTTTCTTT
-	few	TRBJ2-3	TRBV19	CASSSPGGPSSNTQYF	TGTGCCAGTAGTTCTCCCGGAGGGCCCAGTTCAAATACGCAGTATTTT
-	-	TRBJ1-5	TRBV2	CASGRDHLSNQPQHF	TGTGCCAGCGGGCGGGACCACCTTAGCAATCAGCCCCAGCATTTT
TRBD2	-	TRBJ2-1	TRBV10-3	CAISELADNEQFF	TGTGCCATCAGTGAGCTAGCGGACAATGAGCAGTTCTTC
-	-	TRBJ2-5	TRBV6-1	CASSTLLGGGPDTQYF	TGTGCCAGCAGTACTCTCCTGGGTGGGGGCCCGGATACCCAGTACTTC
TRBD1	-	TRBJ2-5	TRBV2	CASRAGTAGETQYF	TGTGCCAGCAGGGCCGGGACAGCAGGAGAGACCCAGTACTTC
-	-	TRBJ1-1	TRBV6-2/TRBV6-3	CASRLNTEAFF	TGTGCCAGCAGGTTGAACACTGAAGCTTTCTTT
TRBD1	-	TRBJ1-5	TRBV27	CASSWTGVPLDQPQHF	TGTGCCAGCAGTTGGACAGGAGTACCCTTAGATCAGCCCCAGCATTTT
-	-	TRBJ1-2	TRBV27	CASRADRNFSPYGYTF	TGTGCCAGCAGGGCCGACAGAAATTTTTCCCCGTATGGCTACACCTTC
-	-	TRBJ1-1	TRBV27	CASSWGGYTEAFF	TGTGCCAGCAGCTGGGGCGGCTACACTGAAGCTTTCTTT
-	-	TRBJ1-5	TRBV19	CASSRQDNQPQHF	TGTGCCAGTAGTAGACAGGACAACCAGCCCCAGCATTTT
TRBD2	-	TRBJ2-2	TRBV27	CASRSPGLAATGELFF	TGTGCCAGCAGATCACCGGGACTAGCAGCTACCGGGGAGCTGTTTTTT
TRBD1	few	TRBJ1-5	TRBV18	CASSPVRQGAKNQPQHF	TGTGCCAGCTCACCGGTCCGTCAGGGGGCCAAGAATCAGCCCCAGCATTTT
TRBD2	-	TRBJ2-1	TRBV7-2	CASSFGLAGHNEQFF	TGTGCCAGCAGCTTTGGACTAGCGGGACACAATGAGCAGTTCTTC
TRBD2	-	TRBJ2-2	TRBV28	CASSETGTSGSATGELFF	TGTGCCAGCAGTGAGACCGGGACTAGCGGGTCTGCCACCGGGGAGCTGTTTTTT
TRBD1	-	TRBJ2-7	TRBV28	CASSFLGQGAISRYEQYF	TGTGCCAGCAGTTTTCTGGGCCAGGGGGCGATTAGTCGCTACGAGCAGTACTTC
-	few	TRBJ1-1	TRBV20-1	CSRAGGPGRTEAFF	TGCAGTCGCGCGGGGGGCCCCGGGAGGACTGAAGCTTTCTTT
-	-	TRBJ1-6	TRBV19	CATAPQSSYNSPLHF	TGTGCCACCGCCCCCCAGAGCTCCTATAATTCACCCCTCCACTTT
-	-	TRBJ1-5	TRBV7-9	CAGGRDNQPQHF	TGTGCCGGGGGCAGGGATAATCAGCCCCAGCATTTT
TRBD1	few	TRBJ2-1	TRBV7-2	CASTTSRLGTGAREQFF	TGTGCCAGCACCACCTCAAGGTTAGGGACAGGGGCAAGGGAGCAGTTCTTC
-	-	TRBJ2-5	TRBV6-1	CASSEFQYPQETQYF	TGTGCCAGCAGTGAATTCCAGTACCCCCAAGAGACCCAGTACTTC
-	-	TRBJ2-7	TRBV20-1	CSATVSPPSYEQYF	TGCAGTGCTACGGTTAGCCCACCCTCCTACGAGCAGTACTTC
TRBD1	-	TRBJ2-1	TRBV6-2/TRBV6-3	CASSYWDRGFQFF	TGTGCCAGCAGTTACTGGGACAGGGGGTTTCAGTTCTTC
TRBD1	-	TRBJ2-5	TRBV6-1	CASISGSRMDRGRQETQYF	TGTGCCAGCATCTCGGGCTCCCGCATGGACAGGGGCAGGCAAGAGACCCAGTACTTC
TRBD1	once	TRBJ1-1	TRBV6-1	CASIRDSRNTEAFF	TGTGCCAGCATTCGGGACAGCAGGAACACTGAAGCTTTCTTT
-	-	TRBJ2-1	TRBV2	CATTRENNEQFF	TGTGCCACCACCCGGGAGAATAATGAGCAGTTCTTC
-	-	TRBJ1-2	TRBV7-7	CASSPLGGPYAGYTF	TGTGCCAGCAGTCCCCTCGGGGGGCCCTACGCTGGCTACACCTTC
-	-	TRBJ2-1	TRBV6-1	CASSRNPYNEQFF	TGTGCCAGCAGTCGTAACCCCTACAATGAGCAGTTCTTC
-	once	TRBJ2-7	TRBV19	CASSEGGGRGSYEQYF	TGTGCCAGTAGCGAAGGAGGGGGACGGGGGAGCTACGAGCAGTACTTC
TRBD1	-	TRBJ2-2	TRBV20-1	CSARDDREWTGELFF	TGCAGTGCTAGAGATGACAGGGAGTGGACCGGGGAGCTGTTTTTT
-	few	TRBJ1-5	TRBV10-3	CAISGGGNQPQHF	TGTGCCATCAGTGGGGGGGGTAATCAGCCCCAGCATTTT
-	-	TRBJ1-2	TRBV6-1	CASSEGGSRAVKLYGYTF	TGTGCCAGCAGTGAAGGCGGCAGCCGAGCTGTTAAACTGTATGGCTACACCTTC
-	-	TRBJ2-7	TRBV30	CAWRGNYEQYF	TGTGCCTGGAGGGGAAACTACGAGCAGTACTTC
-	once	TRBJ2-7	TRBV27	CASSPTRPVFLNQPKGGYEQYF	TGTGCCAGCAGTCCCACCCGGCCCGTCTTCCTCAACCAGCCTAAAGGAGGCTACGAGCAGTACTTC